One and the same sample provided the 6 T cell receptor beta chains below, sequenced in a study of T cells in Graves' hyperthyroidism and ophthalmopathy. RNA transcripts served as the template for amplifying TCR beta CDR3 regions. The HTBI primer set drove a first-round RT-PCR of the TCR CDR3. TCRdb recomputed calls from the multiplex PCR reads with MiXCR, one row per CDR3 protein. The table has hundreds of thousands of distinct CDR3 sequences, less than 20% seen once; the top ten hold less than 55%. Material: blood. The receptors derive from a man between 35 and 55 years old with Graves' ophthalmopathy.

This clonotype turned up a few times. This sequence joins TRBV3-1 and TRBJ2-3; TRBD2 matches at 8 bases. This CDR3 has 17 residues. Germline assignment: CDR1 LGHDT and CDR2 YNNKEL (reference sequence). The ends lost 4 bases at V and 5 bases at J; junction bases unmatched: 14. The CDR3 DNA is TGTGCCAGCAGCCCCTATTTAACGCGGGGGGCAGGAGATACGCAGTATTTT. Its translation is CASSPYLTRGAGDTQYF.

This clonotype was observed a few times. The CDR3 is CASSSGQGLDTQYF. CDR3 nucleotide sequence: TGTGCCAGCAGTTCGGGACAGGGGCTGGATACGCAGTATTTT. V usage is TRBV12-3 or TRBV12-4 and J usage is TRBJ2-3; 10 nucleotides align to TRBD1. The V and J ends lost 4 bases and 6 bases, in that order; junction bases with no gene match: 4. The CDR3 has 14 amino acids.

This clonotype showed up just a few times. Here the CDR3 DNA reads TGTGCCAGCAGCTTAGAGTTGGGCGGCTCCTATAATTCACCCCTCCACTTT. It is translated as CASSLELGGSYNSPLHF. This sequence joins TRBV11-1 and TRBJ1-6; the D is unclear. The germline V and J ends were trimmed by 1 base and 0 bases, with 10 bases remaining between them. Germline CDR1 and CDR2: SGHAT and FQDESV (reference sequence). The CDR3 runs to 17 residues.

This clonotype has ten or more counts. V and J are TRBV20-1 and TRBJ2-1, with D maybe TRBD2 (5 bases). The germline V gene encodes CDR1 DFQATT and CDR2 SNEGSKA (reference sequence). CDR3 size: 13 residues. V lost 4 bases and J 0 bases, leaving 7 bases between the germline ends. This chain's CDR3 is CSATGSSYNEQFF. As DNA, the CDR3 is TGCAGTGCTACGGGAAGCTCCTACAATGAGCAGTTCTTC.

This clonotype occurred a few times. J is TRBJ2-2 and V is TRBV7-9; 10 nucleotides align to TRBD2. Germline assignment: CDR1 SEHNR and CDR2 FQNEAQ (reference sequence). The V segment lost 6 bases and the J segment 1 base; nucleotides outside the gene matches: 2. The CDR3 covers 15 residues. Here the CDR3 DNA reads TGTGCCAGCAGGACTAGCGGGCTGAACACCGGGGAGCTGTTTTTT. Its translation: CASRTSGLNTGELFF.

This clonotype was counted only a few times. CDR3 in amino acids: CASSQGHPSGGNTIYF. The CDR3 region has the DNA TGTGCCAGCAGCCAAGGACATCCCTCGGGTGGAAACACCATATATTTT. This chain links TRBV3-1 with TRBJ1-3; D remains unclear. CDR3 length: 16 residues. Germline V gene data show CDR1 as LGHDT and CDR2 as YNNKEL (reference sequence). V was pared by 1 base and J by 3 bases, with 13 bases between.